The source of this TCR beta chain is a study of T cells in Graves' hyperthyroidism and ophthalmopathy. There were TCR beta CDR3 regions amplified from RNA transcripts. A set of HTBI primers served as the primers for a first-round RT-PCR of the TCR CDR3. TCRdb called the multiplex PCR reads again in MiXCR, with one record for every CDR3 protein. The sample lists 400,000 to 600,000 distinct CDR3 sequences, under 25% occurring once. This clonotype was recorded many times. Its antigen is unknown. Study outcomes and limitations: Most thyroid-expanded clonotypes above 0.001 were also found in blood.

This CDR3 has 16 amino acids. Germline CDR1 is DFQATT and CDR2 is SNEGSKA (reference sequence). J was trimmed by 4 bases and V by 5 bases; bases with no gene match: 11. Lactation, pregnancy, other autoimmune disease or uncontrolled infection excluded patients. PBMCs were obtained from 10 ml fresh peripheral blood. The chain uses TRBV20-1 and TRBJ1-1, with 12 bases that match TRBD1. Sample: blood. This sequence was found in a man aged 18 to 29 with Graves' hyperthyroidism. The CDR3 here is CSAGHRDRGRGTEAFF. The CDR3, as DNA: TGCAGTGCTGGACACCGGGACAGGGGGCGAGGCACTGAAGCTTTCTTT.